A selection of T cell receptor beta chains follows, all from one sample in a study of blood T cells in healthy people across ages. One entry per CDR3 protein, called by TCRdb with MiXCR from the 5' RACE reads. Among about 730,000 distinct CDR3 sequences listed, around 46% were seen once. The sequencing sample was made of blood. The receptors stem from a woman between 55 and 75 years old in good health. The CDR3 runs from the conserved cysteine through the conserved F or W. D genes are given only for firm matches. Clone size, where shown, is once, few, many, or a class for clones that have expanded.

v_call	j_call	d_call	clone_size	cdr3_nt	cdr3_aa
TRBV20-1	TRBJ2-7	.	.	TGCAGTGCTGCAGCGGAGTACGAGCAGTACTTC	CSAAAEYEQYF
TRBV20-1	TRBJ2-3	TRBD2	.	TGCAGTGTACAGGGACTAGCGGGAGCGCGGGATACGCAGTATTTT	CSVQGLAGARDTQYF
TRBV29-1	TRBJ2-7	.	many	TGCAGCGTTGAAGATCGGGGTGCCACCTCCTACGAGCAGTACTTC	CSVEDRGATSYEQYF
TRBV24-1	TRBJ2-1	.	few	TGTGCCACCAGAGGACAGACAAGAAATGAGCAGTTCTTC	CATRGQTRNEQFF
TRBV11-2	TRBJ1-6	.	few	TGTGCCAGCAGCCTGGACAGACATTCACCCCTCCACTTT	CASSLDRHSPLHF
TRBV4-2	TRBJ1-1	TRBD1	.	TGTGCCAGCAGCCAAGTGGGACAGGCGGTGAACACTGAAGCTTTCTTT	CASSQVGQAVNTEAFF
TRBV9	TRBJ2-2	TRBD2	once	TGTGCCAGCAGCATTAGCGGGGGGGCCTCCACCGGGGAGCTGTTTTTT	CASSISGGASTGELFF
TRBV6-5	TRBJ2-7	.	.	TGTGCCAGCAGTGACTCCCCTACATTGAACGAGCAGTACTTC	CASSDSPTLNEQYF
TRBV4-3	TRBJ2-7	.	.	TGCGCCAGCAGCTCCTACTCGAGCTCCTACGAGCAGTACTTC	CASSSYSSSYEQYF
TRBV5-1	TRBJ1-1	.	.	TGCGCCAGCAGCTTGTCGGTCACCTCTGGGACTGAAGCTTTCTTT	CASSLSVTSGTEAFF
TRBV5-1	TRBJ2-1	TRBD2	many	TGCGCCAGCAGCTTGGTTCTAGCGGTTAACAATGAGCAGTTCTTC	CASSLVLAVNNEQFF
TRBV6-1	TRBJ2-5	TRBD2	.	TGTGCCACCACCAAAATAGGACTAGCGGGAGGAGAGACCCAGTACTTC	CATTKIGLAGGETQYF
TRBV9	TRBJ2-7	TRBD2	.	TGTGCCAACAGCGTGAGAAGCGGGAGCTCCTACGAGCAGTACTTC	CANSVRSGSSYEQYF
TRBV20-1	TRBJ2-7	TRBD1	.	TGCAGTGCTAGGCGTGGGACAGGGCTCTACGAGCAGTACTTC	CSARRGTGLYEQYF
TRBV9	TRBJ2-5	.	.	TGTGCCAGCAGCGTCACGAGCGGCCAAGCAACCCAGTACTTC	CASSVTSGQATQYF
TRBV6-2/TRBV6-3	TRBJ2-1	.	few	TGTGCCAGCAGTGATGGGGGAGGCTACAATGAGCAGTTCTTC	CASSDGGGYNEQFF
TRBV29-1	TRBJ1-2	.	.	TGCAGCGTTCAGGTTGAAAGAATCAACTATGGCTACACCTTC	CSVQVERINYGYTF
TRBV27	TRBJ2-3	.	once	TGTGCCAGCAGTTTTTTGGGGGGCGAAGGGGCCACAGATACGCAGTATTTT	CASSFLGGEGATDTQYF
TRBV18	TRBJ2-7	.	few	TGTGCCAGCTCACCGGAGGCGACAGAGCAGTACTTC	CASSPEATEQYF
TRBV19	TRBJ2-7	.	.	TGTGCCAGTAACCCCCTGATCTCCTACGAGCAGTACTTC	CASNPLISYEQYF
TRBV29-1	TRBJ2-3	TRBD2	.	TGCAGCGCAACCCCGGGACTAGCAGCCACCTTCACAGATACGCAGTATTTT	CSATPGLAATFTDTQYF
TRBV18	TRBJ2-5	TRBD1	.	TGTGCCAGCTCTACAGCAGGGGGACAAGAGACCCAGTACTTC	CASSTAGGQETQYF
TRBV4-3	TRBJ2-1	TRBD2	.	TGCGCCAGCAGCCCGGACCCCTGGCGGGAGTTGAAAACCAATGAGCAGTTCTTC	CASSPDPWRELKTNEQFF
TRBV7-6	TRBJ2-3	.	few	TGTGCCAGCAGCCAGTGGGGGCCTACAGATACGCAGTATTTT	CASSQWGPTDTQYF
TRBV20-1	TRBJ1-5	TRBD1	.	TGCAGTGCTAGTCTATCCGGGACAGGGGGTCAGCCCCAGCATTTT	CSASLSGTGGQPQHF